The sequence of this TCR beta chain was determined in a study of blood T cells in healthy people across ages. The germline CDR1 and CDR2 sequences are LGHDT and YNNKEL (reference sequence). Trimming pared 6 bases from V and 3 bases from J, leaving 12 bases between. CDR3 length equals 14 residues. Together with a sample-barcoded 5' primer, a J-beta primer mix was included in a second PCR lasting roughly 6 to 12 cycles. A single record per CDR3 protein comes from TCRdb applying MiXCR to the 5' RACE reads. The sample has 790,000 or so distinct CDR3 sequences, more than 55% seen once. This clonotype has just a few counts.

The clonotype comes from a man aged 35 to 55 in good health. Sequences were obtained from blood. The chain combines TRBV3-1 with TRBJ1-5; D gene uncertain. CDR3 sequence reads: CASSQDRFNQPQHF. The DNA of the CDR3 is TGTGCCAGCAGTCAGGATCGCTTCAATCAGCCCCAGCATTTT.